This T cell receptor (beta chain) was observed in a study of beta chain features in type 1 diabetes. A few counts support this clone. What it recognizes is unknown. Whole-study results and caveats: Within each of all four CD4+ subsets, Type 1 diabetes patients had TCRB CDR3s that were moderately but significantly shorter.

Expressed TCRB transcripts were sequenced, since all the RNA that had been isolated was reverse transcribed. Sequencing used immunoSEQ multiplex PCR; TCRdb keeps in-frame clones, though not all of them. The profile shows 300,000 to 400,000 clones, approximately 12% of them singletons. The germline CDR1 and CDR2 sequences are SGHRS and YFSETQ. V dropped 0 bases and J dropped 8; count of bases not matched to a gene: 7. This CDR3 is 15 amino acids long. The receptor comes from a woman younger than 35 with type 1 diabetes. Sequenced sample: naive CD4+ T cells from blood. The chain combines TRBV5-1 with TRBJ2-3; 9 bases agree with TRBD1. In DNA, the CDR3 is TGCGCCAGCAGCTTGGGACAGGGGGATCTAGCTACGCAGTATTTT. Translating it yields CASSLGQGDLATQYF.